The entry below describes one T cell receptor beta chain. Its specificity is not known. A second PCR of about 7 to 12 cycles used a sample-barcoded 5' primer and a J-beta primer mix. Each CDR3 protein gets one entry after TCRdb re-called the 5' RACE reads with MiXCR. The repertoire holds hundreds of thousands of distinct CDR3 sequences, with approximately 49% as singletons. Trimming shortened V by 8 bases and J by 2 bases, and 12 bases separated the two germline ends. The CDR3 has 13 residues. Germline CDR1 is ENHRY and CDR2 is SYGVKD. These data come from a study of blood T cells in healthy people across ages. About the study: The capture of about one barcoded beta molecule per two T cells was achieved by template switching.

Study observations and caveats: Naive T cell percentage showed a strong correlation with the diversity of TCR beta. There were more naive CD4+ cells and higher diversity in long-lived donors than in aged donors.

The chain has TRBV10-3 and TRBJ2-5, with a tentative D call TRBD1 (5 bases). The TCR sequence derives from a man aged 25 to 40 in good health. The specimen sequenced was blood. CDR3 protein: CAIYDSAQETQYF. For the CDR3, the DNA is TGTGCCATCTATGACAGTGCTCAAGAGACCCAGTACTTC.